This TCR beta chain was recovered during a study of shared clonotypes between healthy human individuals. Study-level information: For every donor, three CD4 naive, three CD4 memory, two CD8 naive and one CD8 memory plates were used.

Whole-study results and caveats: Rarefaction exposed incomplete sorted-subset sequencing despite large depth.

The table came from immunoSEQ multiplex PCR; TCRdb's copy has only in-frame clones and leaves some out. The repertoire consists of more than 400,000 clones, with about 96% occurring once and the leading ten covering 0.064%. CDR3 length: 14 amino acids. Per germline, CDR1 KGHSH and CDR2 LQKENI. V lost 1 base to trimming and J lost 5 bases, with 12 bases between them. As regards this clone: Its target is not known.

Both subsets, CD45RA+ naive and CD45RA-negative memory, were split from the CD4+ cells. The sequenced material came from naive CD4+ T cells sorted from blood. The subset: CD45RA+ positively selected. The TCR originated in a woman in her twenties or thirties in good health. J is TRBJ2-7 and V is TRBV18; D unclear. CDR3 nucleotide sequence: TGTGCCAGCTCACCACGGGGTGGCACGGACGAGCAGTACTTC. Protein: CASSPRGGTDEQYF.